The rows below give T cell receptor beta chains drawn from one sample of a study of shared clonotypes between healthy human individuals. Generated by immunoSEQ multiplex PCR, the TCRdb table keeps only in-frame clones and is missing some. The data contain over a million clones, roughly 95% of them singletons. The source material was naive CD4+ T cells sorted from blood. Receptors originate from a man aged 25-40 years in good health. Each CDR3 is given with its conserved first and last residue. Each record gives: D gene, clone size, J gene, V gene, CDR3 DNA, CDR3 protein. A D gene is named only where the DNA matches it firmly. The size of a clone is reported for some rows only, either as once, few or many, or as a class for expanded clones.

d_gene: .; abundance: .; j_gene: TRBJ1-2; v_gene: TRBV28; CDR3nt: TGTGCCAGCAGTTTGCTCCCCCCGGGGGGCTACACCTTC; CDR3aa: CASSLLPPGGYTF
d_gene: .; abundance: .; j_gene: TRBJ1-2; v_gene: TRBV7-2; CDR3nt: TGTGCCAGCAGCGTAGACGGGGCGGTCCGTGGCTACACCTTC; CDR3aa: CASSVDGAVRGYTF
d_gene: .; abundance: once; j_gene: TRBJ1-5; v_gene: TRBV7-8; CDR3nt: TGTGCCAGCAGCTTGGGTTCCACAGGGATTAGCAATCAGCCCCAGCATTTT; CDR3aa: CASSLGSTGISNQPQHF
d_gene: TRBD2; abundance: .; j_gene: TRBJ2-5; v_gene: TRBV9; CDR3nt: TGTGCCAGCAGCGTCGGTAGTCGGGAGGCCCTTCGGGAGACCCAGTACTTC; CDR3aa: CASSVGSREALRETQYF
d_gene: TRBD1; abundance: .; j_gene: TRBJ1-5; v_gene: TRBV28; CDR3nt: TGTGCCAGCAGCGGGACAGGGGGCGCGGGACAGCCCCAGCATTTT; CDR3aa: CASSGTGGAGQPQHF
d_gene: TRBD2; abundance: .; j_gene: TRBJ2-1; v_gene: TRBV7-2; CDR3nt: TGTGCCAGCAGCTGGGCGGGAGTACCCTACAATGAGCAGTTCTTC; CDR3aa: CASSWAGVPYNEQFF
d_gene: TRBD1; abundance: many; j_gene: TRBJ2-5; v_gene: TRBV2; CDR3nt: TGTGCCAGCAGTGCACAGGGGGAGACCCAGTACTTC; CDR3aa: CASSAQGETQYF
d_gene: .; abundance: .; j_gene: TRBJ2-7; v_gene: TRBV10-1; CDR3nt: TGCGCCAGCAGTGAACATGGACCAACCTACGAGCAGTACTTC; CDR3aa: CASSEHGPTYEQYF
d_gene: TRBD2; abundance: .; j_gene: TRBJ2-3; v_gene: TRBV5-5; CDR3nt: TGTGCCAGCAGCCGAGGACTAGCGGGAGGGCCGAAGTATTTT; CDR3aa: CASSRGLAGGPKYF
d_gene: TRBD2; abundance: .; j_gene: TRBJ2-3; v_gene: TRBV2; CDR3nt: TGTGCCAGCACCGGCCTAGCGGGCGCAGATACGCAGTATTTT; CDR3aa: CASTGLAGADTQYF
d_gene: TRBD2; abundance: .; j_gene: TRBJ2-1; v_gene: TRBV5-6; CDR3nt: TGTGCCAGCAGACCCGGGACTAGCTCCTACAATGAGCAGTTCTTC; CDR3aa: CASRPGTSSYNEQFF
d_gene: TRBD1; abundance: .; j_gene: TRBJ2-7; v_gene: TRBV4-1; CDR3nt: TGCGCCAGCAGCCAAGGGTTTAGGGACAGGGGCTACGAGCAGTACTTC; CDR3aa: CASSQGFRDRGYEQYF
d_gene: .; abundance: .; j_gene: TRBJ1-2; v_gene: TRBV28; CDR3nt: TGTGCCAGCAGTTTGGGCAGGGGAGAGGATGGCTACACCTTC; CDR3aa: CASSLGRGEDGYTF
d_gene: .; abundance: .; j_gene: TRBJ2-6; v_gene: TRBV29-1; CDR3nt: TGCAGCATCCTCGGGGACCTCGGGGCCAACGTCCTGACTTTC; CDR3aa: CSILGDLGANVLTF
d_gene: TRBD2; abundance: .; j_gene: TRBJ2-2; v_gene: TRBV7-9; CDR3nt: TGTGCCAGCCCCGGGACTAGCGGCTGGGAAGACACCGGGGAGCTGTTTTTT; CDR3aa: CASPGTSGWEDTGELFF
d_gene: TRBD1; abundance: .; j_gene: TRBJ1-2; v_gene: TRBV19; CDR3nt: TGTGCCAGTAAGACTATTTCCCGAGGGGGCGATGGCTACACCTTC; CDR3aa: CASKTISRGGDGYTF
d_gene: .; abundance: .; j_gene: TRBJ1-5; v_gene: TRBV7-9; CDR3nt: TGTGCCAGCAGCTTAGATACATCGGGGGGCAATCAGCCCCAGCATTTT; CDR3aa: CASSLDTSGGNQPQHF
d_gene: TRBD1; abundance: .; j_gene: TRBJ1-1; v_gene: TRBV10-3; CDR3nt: TGTGCCATCAGTGAGAGGGGGCTGGACACTGAAGCTTTCTTT; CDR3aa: CAISERGLDTEAFF
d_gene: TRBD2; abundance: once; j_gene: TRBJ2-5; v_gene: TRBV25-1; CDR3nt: TGTGCCAGCAGTGAATCAAGGACTAGCGGGTTCCAAGAGACCCAGTACTTC; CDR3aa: CASSESRTSGFQETQYF
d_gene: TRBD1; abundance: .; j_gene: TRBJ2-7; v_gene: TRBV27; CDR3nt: TGTGCCAGCAGTTTTGGACAGGGGGGTCGAGAGCAGTACTTC; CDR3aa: CASSFGQGGREQYF
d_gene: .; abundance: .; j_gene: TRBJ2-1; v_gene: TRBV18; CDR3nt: TGTGCCAGCTCACCAACACCGGCCCTAAATGAGCAGTTCTTC; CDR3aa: CASSPTPALNEQFF
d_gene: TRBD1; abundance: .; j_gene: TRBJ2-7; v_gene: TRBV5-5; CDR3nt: TGTGCCAGCAGCTTGGGTCCGGCCAGGACAGGGGGATACGAGCAGTACTTC; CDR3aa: CASSLGPARTGGYEQYF
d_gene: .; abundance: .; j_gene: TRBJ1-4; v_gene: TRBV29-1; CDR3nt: TGCAGCGTCTCACTCGAGGGCGCTTCAGGGAAACTGTTTTTT; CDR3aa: CSVSLEGASGKLFF
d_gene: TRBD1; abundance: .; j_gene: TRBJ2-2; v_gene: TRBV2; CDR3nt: TGTGCCAGCAGTAGGGACAGGAGGAACACCGGGGAGCTGTTTTTT; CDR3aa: CASSRDRRNTGELFF
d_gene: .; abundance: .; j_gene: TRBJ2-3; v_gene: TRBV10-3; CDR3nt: TGTGCCATCGAAGGGAGCACAGATACGCAGTATTTT; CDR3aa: CAIEGSTDTQYF
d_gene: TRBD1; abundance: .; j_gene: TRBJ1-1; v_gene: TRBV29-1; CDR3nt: TGCAGCGTTGAATCAGGGGGCCGGGTAAGGACTGAAGCTTTCTTT; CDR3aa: CSVESGGRVRTEAFF
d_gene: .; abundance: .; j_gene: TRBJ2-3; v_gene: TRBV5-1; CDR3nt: TGCGCCAGCAGCTTGCTGGGGGCAAGCCCAGATACGCAGTATTTT; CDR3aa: CASSLLGASPDTQYF
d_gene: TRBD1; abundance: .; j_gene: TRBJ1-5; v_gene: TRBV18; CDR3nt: TGTGCCAGCTCACCGGTACAGGGGGATCAGCCCCAGCATTTT; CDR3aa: CASSPVQGDQPQHF
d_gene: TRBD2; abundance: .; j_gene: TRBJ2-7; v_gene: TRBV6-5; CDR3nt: TGTGCCAGCAGTTCCATGACTAGCCCGTTCGGCGAGCAGTACTTC; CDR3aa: CASSSMTSPFGEQYF
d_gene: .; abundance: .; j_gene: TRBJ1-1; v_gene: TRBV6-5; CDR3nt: TGTGCCAGCAGTTACCAGGGTGGAGAGACTGAAGCTTTCTTT; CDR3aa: CASSYQGGETEAFF
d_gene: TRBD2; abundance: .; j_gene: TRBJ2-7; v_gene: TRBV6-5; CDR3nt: TGTGCCAGCAGTCGGGACTACAACTACGAGCAGTACTTC; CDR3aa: CASSRDYNYEQYF
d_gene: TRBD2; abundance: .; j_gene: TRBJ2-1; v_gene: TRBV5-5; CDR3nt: TGTGCCAGCAGCTTGTTAGGGACTAGCTCATACAATGAGCAGTTCTTC; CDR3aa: CASSLLGTSSYNEQFF
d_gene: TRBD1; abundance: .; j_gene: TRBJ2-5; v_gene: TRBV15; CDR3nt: TGTGCCACCAGCTCTGGACAGGGTGGAGGAGAGACCCAGTACTTC; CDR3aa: CATSSGQGGGETQYF
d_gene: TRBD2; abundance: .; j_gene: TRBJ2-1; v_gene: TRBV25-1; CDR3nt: TGTGCCAGCAGTGAAAAAGCGGGGTACAATGAGCAGTTCTTC; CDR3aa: CASSEKAGYNEQFF
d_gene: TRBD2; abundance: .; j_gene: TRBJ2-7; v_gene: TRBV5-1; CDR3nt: TGCGCCAGCAGCCGCGGACTAGCGGGGGTCTACGAGCAGTACTTC; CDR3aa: CASSRGLAGVYEQYF
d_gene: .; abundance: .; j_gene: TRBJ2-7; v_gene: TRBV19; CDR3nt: TGTGCCAGCAAGAAGACAGGAGCCCAGGGCGAGCAGTACTTC; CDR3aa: CASKKTGAQGEQYF
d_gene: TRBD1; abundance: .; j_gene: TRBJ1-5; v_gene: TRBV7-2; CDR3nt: TGTGCCAGCAGTTTTAGACAGGGCTCGCAGCCCCAGCATTTT; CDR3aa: CASSFRQGSQPQHF
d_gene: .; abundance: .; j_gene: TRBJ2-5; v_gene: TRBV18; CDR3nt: TGTGCCAGCTCACCATTGGGGAACCTACCGGAGACCCAGTACTTC; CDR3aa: CASSPLGNLPETQYF
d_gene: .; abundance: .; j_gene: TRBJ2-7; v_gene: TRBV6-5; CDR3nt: TGTGCCAGCAGTTACTCGAGGGGGGGGCTCCACGAGCAGTACTTC; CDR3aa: CASSYSRGGLHEQYF
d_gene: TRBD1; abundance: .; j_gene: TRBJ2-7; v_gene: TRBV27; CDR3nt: TGTGCCAGCAGACCCCGCCTTCCGACAGGGGCCTACGAGCAGTACTTC; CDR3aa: CASRPRLPTGAYEQYF
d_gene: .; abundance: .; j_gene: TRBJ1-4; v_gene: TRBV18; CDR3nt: TGTGCCAGCTCACTTAATGCAGGGTATAATGAAAAACTGTTTTTC; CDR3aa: CASSLNAGYNEKLFF
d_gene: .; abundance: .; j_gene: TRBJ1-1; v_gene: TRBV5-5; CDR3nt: TGTGCCAGCAGCTTGTTGCAGGAGGGGAACACTGAAGCTTTCTTT; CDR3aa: CASSLLQEGNTEAFF
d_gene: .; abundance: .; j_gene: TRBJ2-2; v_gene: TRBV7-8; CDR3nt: TGTGCCAGCAGCTTTAGAGTCACAGCGAGGAACACCGGGGAGCTGTTTTTT; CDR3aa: CASSFRVTARNTGELFF
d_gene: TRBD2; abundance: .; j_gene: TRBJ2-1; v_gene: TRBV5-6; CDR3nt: TGTGCCAGCAGATCCGGGAGGGCCGGCTACAATGAGCAGTTCTTC; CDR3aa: CASRSGRAGYNEQFF
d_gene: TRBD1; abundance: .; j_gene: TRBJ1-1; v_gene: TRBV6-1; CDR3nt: TGTGCCAGCAGTGTTGAGGGGGCGTACACTGAAGCTTTCTTT; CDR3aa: CASSVEGAYTEAFF
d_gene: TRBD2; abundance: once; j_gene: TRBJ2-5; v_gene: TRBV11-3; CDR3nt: TGTGCCAGCAGCTCCCGGGGGGGGCCAGAGACCCAGTACTTC; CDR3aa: CASSSRGGPETQYF
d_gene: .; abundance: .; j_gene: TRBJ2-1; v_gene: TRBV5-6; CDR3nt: TGTGCCAGCAGCTTGGCTCGGACTATCTACAATGAGCAGTTCTTC; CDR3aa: CASSLARTIYNEQFF
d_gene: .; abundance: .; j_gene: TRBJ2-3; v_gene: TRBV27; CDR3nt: TGTGCCTCTGGGGGTGGCGGGACTCCTGTTTACACAGATACGCAGTATTTT; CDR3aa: CASGGGGTPVYTDTQYF
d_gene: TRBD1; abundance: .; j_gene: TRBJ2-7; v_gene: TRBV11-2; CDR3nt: TGTGCCAGCAGCGCCCGGGACAGGGCAACCTACGAGCAGTACTTC; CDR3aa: CASSARDRATYEQYF
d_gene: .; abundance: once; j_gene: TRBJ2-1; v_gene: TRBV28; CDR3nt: TGTGCCAGCAGTTTAGTTGGCGCGGGAAGGGCCAATGAGCAGTTCTTC; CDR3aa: CASSLVGAGRANEQFF
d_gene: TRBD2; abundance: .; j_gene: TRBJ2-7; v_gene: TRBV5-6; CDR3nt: TGTGCCAGCAGCTTACTAGCGGGAGGAGGAGACGAGCAGTACTTC; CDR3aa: CASSLLAGGGDEQYF
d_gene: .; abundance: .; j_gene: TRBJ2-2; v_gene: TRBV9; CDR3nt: TGTGCCAGCAGCGTAGTCGGGAGTAACGGGGAGCTGTTTTTT; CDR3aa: CASSVVGSNGELFF
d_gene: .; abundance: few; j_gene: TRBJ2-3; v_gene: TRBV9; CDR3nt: TGTGCCAGCAGCGTAGCGAGGGGGGACACAGATACGCAGTATTTT; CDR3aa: CASSVARGDTDTQYF
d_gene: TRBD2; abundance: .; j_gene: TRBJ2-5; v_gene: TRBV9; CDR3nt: TGTGCCAGCAGCGTGGACGGCTTGGGACTAGCGGGAGCAGAGACCCAGTACTTC; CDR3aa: CASSVDGLGLAGAETQYF
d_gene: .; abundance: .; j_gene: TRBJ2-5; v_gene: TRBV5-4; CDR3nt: TGTGCCAGCAGCTCAAAGGACCAAGGTGGTGAGACCCAGTACTTC; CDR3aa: CASSSKDQGGETQYF
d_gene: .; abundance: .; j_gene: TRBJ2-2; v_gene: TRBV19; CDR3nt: TGTGCCAGTAGATCAGACAGGCTTTTTAACGGGGAGCTGTTTTTT; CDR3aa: CASRSDRLFNGELFF
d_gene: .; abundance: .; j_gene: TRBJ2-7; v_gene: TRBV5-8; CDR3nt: TGTGCCAGCAGCTTTTGGCAGGGATATTACGAGCAGTACTTC; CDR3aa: CASSFWQGYYEQYF
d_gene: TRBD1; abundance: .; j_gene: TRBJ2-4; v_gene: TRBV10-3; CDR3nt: TGTGCCATCAGTGCTTTCCCCGGGACAGGGGAAAACATTCAGTACTTC; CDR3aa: CAISAFPGTGENIQYF
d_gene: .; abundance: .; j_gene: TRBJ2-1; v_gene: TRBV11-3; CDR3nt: TGTGCCAGCAGCCGAATCGGGTCCGAGCAGTTCTTC; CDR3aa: CASSRIGSEQFF
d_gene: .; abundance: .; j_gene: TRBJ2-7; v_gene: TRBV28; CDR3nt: TGTGCCAGCACCTCACAGTTCCAAGGCCACGAGCAGTACTTC; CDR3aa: CASTSQFQGHEQYF